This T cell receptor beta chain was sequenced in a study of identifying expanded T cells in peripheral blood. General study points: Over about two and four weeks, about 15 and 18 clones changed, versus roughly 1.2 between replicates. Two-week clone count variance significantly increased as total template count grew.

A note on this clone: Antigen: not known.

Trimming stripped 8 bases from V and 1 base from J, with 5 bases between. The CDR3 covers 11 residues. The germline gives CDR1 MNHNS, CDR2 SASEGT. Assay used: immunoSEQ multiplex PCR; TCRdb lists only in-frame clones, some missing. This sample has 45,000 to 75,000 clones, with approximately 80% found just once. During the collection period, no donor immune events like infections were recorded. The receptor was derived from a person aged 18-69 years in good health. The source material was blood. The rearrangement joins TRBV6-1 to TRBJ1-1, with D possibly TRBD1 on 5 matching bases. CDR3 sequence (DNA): TGTGCCAGCGACAGGAACACTGAAGCTTTCTTT. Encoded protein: CASDRNTEAFF.